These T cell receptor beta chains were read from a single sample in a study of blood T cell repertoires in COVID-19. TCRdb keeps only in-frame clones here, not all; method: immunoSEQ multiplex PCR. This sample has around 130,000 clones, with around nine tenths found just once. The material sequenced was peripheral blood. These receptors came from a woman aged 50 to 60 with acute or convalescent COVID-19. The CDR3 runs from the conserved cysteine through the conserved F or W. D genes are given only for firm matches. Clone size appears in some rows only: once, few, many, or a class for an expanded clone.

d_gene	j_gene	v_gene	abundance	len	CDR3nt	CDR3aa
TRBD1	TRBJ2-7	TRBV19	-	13	TGTGCCAGTAGTCGACAGGGGTCCTACGAGCAGTACTTC	CASSRQGSYEQYF
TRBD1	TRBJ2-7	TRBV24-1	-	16	TGTGCCACCAGTGATTGGGGGACAGGTGGCTCCTACGAGCAGTACTTC	CATSDWGTGGSYEQYF
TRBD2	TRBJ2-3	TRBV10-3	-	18	TGTGCCATCAGGGCCGGACTAGCGGGGGGGAACAGCACAGATACGCAGTATTTT	CAIRAGLAGGNSTDTQYF
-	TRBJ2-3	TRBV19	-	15	TGTGCCAGTAGTATAGATCAGGGTCATACAGATACGCAGTATTTT	CASSIDQGHTDTQYF
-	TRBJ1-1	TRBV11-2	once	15	TGTGCCAGCAGCTTATATGGCGGGGGAGGTACTGAAGCTTTCTTT	CASSLYGGGGTEAFF
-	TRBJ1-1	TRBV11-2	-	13	TGTGCCAGCAGCTTAACCAGAAACCCTGAAGCTTTCTTT	CASSLTRNPEAFF
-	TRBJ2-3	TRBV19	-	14	TGTGCCAGTAGGGTCGGGTTGGGAGCAGATACGCAGTATTTT	CASRVGLGADTQYF
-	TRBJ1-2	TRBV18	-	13	TGTGCCAGCTCACCGGCAGGGGACTATGGCTACACCTTC	CASSPAGDYGYTF
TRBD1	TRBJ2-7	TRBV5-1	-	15	TGCGCCAGCAGCCCGGGACAGGGGGCTTCGTACGAGCAGTACTTC	CASSPGQGASYEQYF
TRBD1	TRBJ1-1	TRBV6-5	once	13	TGTGCCAGCAGTTACCGACAGGGACCTGAAGCTTTCTTT	CASSYRQGPEAFF
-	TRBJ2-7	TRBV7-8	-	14	TGTGCCAGCAGCCCCCGGTCGAGCTCCTACGAGCAGTACTTC	CASSPRSSSYEQYF
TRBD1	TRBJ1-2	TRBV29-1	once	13	TGCAGCGTTGAAGTGTCAGGGGGAGGCGGCTACACCTTC	CSVEVSGGGGYTF
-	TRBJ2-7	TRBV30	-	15	TGTGCCTGGAGTGGCGGGCAGGTCCTGTGGGGAGAGCAGTACTTC	CAWSGGQVLWGEQYF
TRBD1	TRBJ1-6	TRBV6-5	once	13	TGTGCCAGCGCCCAGGGGGATAATTCACCCCTCCACTTT	CASAQGDNSPLHF
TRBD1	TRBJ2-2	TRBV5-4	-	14	TGTGCCAGCAGCGGTGGACAGGATACCGGGGAGCTGTTTTTT	CASSGGQDTGELFF
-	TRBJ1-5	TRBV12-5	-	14	TGTGCTAGTGGCCCGGGGGGGATTAATCAGCCCCAGCATTTT	CASGPGGINQPQHF
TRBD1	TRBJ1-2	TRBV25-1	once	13	TGTGCCAGCAGTCCCGACTGGGACAGGGGCTACACCTTC	CASSPDWDRGYTF
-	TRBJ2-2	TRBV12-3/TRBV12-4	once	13	TGTGCCAGCAGCCAACTTAACACCGGGGAGCTGTTTTTT	CASSQLNTGELFF
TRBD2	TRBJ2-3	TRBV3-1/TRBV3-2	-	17	TGTGCCAGCAGCCAAGTTCTAGCGGGAGTGGGTGGAGATACGCAGTATTTT	CASSQVLAGVGGDTQYF
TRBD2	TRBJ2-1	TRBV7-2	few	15	TGTGCCAGCAGCTTAACTAGCGGAGCCTACAATGAGCAGTTCTTC	CASSLTSGAYNEQFF
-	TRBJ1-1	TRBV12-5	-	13	TGTGCTAGTGGTATTTCGCGGAACACTGAAGCTTTCTTT	CASGISRNTEAFF
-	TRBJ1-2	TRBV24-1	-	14	TGTGCCACCAGTGAAGGGGGTTATAACTATGGCTACACCTTC	CATSEGGYNYGYTF
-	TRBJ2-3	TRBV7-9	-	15	TGTGCCAGCAGCGTAGCGACATCCTACACAGATACGCAGTATTTT	CASSVATSYTDTQYF
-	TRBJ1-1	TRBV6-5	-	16	TGTGCCAGCAGTTACTTCAGGGCAACAGGGAAAACTGAAGCTTTCTTT	CASSYFRATGKTEAFF
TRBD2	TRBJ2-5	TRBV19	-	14	TGTGCCAGTAGTTCGGGGGAGGGGCAAGAGACCCAGTACTTC	CASSSGEGQETQYF
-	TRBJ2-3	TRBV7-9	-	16	TGTGCCAGCAGCTTAGGTTCCAGCGGACCCACAGATACGCAGTATTTT	CASSLGSSGPTDTQYF
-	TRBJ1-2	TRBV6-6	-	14	TGTGCCAGCAGTTACTCGGACAGCTACTATGGCTACACCTTC	CASSYSDSYYGYTF
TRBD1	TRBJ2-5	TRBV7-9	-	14	TGTGCCAGCAGCGATCTCAGGGGGCCGGAGACCCAGTACTTC	CASSDLRGPETQYF
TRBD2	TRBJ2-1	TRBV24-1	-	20	TGTGCCACCAGTGCCCCTTGGGCAGGGTCTAGCGGGGGGGCGGCTAATGAGCAGTTCTTC	CATSAPWAGSSGGAANEQFF